This T cell receptor (beta chain) was found in a study of shared clonotypes between healthy human individuals. Turning to the study itself: CD4 naive cells filled three plates per donor, CD4 memory three, CD8 naive two and CD8 memory one.

CD4+ cells underwent separation, giving CD45RA+ naive and CD45RA-negative memory subsets. Germline lookup yields CDR1 SGHTA and CDR2 FQGNSA. The CDR3 extends over 15 amino acids. V was shortened by 0 bases and J by 5 bases, with 14 bases between the two germline ends. About this clone itself: Its matching antigen is unknown.

The table came from immunoSEQ multiplex PCR; TCRdb's copy has only in-frame clones and leaves some out. The data contain about 2.4 million clones, 80% to 95% of them seen just once; the ten biggest clones take up about 0.34%. Study observations and caveats: Sharing of clonotypes among donors was expected to vary with sequencing depth.

The V gene is TRBV7-2, the J gene TRBJ2-7; D unclear. The sample was naive CD4+ T cells from PBMCs. Subset denoted: CD45RA+ positively selected. This clonotype was sampled from a young man in good health. Some clones in this sample may be carry-over from other donors' samples. The CDR3 sequence: CASSLAFIRPHEQYF. In DNA form, the CDR3 reads TGTGCCAGCAGCTTAGCATTTATCAGACCCCACGAGCAGTACTTC. Full variable domain (missing parts from reference TRBV7-2 and TRBJ2-7): GAGVSQSPSNKVTEKGKDVELRCDPISGHTALYWYRQSLGQGLEFLIYFQGNSAPDKSGLPSDRFSAERTGGSVSTLTIQRTQQEDSAVYLCASSLAFIRPHEQYFGPGTRLTVT.